Described below is a single T cell receptor (beta chain) sequence and its context. This sample stems from a study of blood T cells in healthy people across ages. The overall study: Researchers report that template switching captured about one barcoded beta molecule per two T cells.

With a J-beta primer mix and a sample-barcoded 5' primer, a second PCR ran roughly 6 to 11 cycles. Each cDNA molecule, via a template-switch adaptor with 12 random nucleotides, was tagged. Each of the samples gave a minimum of 3 million paired-end reads that contained CDR3. A single record per CDR3 protein comes from TCRdb applying MiXCR to the 5' RACE reads. The table includes approximately 820,000 distinct CDR3 sequences, around two fifths detected once. Healthy Caucasians from Russia aged roughly 6 to 95 served as donors. Per germline, CDR1 SGHVS and CDR2 FQNEAQ. V lost 1 base and J 6 bases, leaving 10 bases between the germline ends. There are 14 residues in the CDR3.

The sample taken for sequencing was blood. The receptor comes from a man between 60 and 75 years old in good health. V usage is TRBV7-8 and J usage is TRBJ1-5, with D hard to call. In DNA, the CDR3 is TGTGCCAGCAGCTTAGGTACGACGGGTCAGCCCCAGCATTTT. Its translation is CASSLGTTGQPQHF.